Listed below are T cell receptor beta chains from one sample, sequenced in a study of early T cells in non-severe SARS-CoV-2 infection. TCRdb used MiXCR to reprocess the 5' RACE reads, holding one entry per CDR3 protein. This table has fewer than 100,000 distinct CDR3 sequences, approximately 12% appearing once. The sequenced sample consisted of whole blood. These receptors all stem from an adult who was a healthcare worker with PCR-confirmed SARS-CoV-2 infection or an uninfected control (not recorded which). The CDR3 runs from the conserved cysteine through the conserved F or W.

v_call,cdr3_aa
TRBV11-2,CASSLDWGEGYTF
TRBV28,CASSLGTGNNYGYTF
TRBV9,CASSAEGGGRVDEQFF
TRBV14,CASSQIARGVYEQYF
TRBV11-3,CASSPRDQETQYF
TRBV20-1,CSARDAGYEQYF
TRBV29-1,CSVVEVSGLETQYF
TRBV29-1,CSVGGTLYEQYF
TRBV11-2,CASSLVSGRIDNEQFF
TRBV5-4,CASSEGQGRQETQYF
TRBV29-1,CSAVDRENTGELFF
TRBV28,CASSSWARTVDTQYF
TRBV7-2,CASSLYSGRGNEQFF
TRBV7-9,CASSFLSGGTEAFF
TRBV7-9,CASSPFGLAGTNEQFF
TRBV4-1,CASSHLNGQGEERQYF
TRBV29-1,CSVGFEVEQYF
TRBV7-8,CASSIRDYTDTQYF